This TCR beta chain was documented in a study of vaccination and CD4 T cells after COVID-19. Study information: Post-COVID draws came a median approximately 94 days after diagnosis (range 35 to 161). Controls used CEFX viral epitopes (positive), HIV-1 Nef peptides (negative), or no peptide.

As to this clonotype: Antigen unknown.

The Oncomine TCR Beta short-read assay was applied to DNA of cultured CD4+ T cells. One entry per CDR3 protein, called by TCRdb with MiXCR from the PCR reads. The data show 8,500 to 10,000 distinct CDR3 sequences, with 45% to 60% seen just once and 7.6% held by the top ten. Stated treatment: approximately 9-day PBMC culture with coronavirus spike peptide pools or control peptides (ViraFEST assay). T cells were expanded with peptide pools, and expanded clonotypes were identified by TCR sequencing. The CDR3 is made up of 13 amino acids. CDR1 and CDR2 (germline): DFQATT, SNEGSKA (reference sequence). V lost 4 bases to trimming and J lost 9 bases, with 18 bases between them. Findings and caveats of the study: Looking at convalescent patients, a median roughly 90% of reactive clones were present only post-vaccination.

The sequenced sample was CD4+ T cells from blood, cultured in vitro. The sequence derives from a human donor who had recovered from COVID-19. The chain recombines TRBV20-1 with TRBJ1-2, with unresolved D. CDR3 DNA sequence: TGCAGTGCTACGAAGACCAACCCTCTAAGCTACACCTTC. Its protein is CSATKTNPLSYTF.